This T cell receptor beta chain originates from a study of cytomegalovirus exposure and HLA in healthy donors. As for the study in general: A prior study identified some 100 million unique TCR beta sequences from 180 million or so T cells.

Whole-study results and caveats: A missense variant in DCLRE1C was later tied to TCR beta V- and J-gene trimming. Common viral pathogens seemed, in a later analysis, to connect with several of the most significant clusters. The later analysis indicated that the majority of CMV-associated TCR beta chains appeared HLA-restricted.

Both 60 Vbeta primers and 13 Jbeta primers went into the PCR. The repertoire was sequenced with immunoSEQ multiplex PCR; TCRdb's copy has only in-frame clones and lacks some. The sample lists roughly 190,000 clones, approximately 65% occurring once. There are 14 residues in the CDR3. Germline-derived CDR1 and CDR2 are WNHNN and SYGVQD (reference sequence). V gave up 7 bases and J gave up 3 bases, with 15 bases separating them. This clone was observed a single time. Antigen unknown. The sequence was obtained from a man aged 40-55 years in good health and CMV-seronegative. The sample consisted of PBMCs. The J gene is TRBJ1-1, the V gene TRBV10-1, with a tentative D call TRBD1 (6 bases). The CDR3 DNA reads TGCGCCAGCAAACTCAGGGGCGCCCACACTGAAGCTTTCTTT. It is translated as CASKLRGAHTEAFF.